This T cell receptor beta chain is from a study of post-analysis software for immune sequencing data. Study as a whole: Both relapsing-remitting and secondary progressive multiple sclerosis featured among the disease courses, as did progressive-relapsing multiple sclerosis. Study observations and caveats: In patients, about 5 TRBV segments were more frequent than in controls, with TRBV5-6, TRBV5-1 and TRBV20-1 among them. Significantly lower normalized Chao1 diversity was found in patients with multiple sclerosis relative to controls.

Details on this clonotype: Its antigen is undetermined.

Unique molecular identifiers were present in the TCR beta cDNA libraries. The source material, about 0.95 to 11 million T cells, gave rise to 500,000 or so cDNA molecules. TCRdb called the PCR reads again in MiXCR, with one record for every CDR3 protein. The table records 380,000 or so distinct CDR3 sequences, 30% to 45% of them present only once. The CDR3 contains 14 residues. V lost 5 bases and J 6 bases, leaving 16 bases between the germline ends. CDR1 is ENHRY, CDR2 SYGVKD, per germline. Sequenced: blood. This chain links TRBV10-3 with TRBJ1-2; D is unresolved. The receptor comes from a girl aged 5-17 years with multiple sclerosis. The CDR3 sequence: CAISTELLPDGYTF. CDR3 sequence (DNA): TGTGCCATCAGTACAGAATTACTCCCGGATGGCTACACCTTC.